This T cell receptor (beta chain) was obtained from a study of cytomegalovirus exposure and HLA in healthy donors. Study-level points and caveats: In all likelihood, a cluster of highly shared sequence variants was a sequencing artifact.

From germline, CDR1 is SGHRS and CDR2 YFSETQ. V was trimmed by 4 bases and J by 5 bases, leaving 19 bases between them. The CDR3 runs 17 residues. In regard to this clone: What it binds is unknown.

PCR employed 60 Vbeta and 13 Jbeta primers. TCRdb's table, derived via immunoSEQ multiplex PCR, lists solely in-frame clones and lacks some. The table lists under 200,000 clones, 65% to 80% of them singletons, with roughly 3% in the top ten. The J gene is TRBJ1-6, the V gene TRBV5-1; TRBD1 is a possible D gene (6 bases). Sequencing input: PBMCs. The sequence derives from a woman between 45 and 65 years old in good health and CMV-seropositive. CDR3 amino acids: CASSAQGGGADNSPLHF. The CDR3 nucleotides are TGCGCCAGCAGCGCCCAAGGGGGTGGGGCGGATAATTCACCCCTCCACTTT.